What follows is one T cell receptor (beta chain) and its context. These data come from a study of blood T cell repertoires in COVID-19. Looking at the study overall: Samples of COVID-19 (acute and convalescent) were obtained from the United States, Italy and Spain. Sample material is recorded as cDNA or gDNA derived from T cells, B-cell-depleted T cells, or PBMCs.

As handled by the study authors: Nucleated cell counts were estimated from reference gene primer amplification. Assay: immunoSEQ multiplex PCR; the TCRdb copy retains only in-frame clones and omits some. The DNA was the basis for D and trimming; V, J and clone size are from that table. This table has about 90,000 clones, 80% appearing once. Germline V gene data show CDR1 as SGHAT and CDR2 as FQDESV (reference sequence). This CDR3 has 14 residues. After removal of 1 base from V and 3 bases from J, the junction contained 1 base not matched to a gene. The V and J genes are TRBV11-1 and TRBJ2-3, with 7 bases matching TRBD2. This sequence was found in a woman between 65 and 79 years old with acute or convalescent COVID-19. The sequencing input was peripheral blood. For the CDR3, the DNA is TGTGCCAGCAGCTTAGGCGGGGGTACAGATACGCAGTATTTT. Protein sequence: CASSLGGGTDTQYF.